The 31 T cell receptor beta chains below were found in one sample sequenced in a study of CD8+ T cells in alopecia areata. Reverse transcription of extracted RNA yielded cDNA, which provided the sequencing template. Assay: immunoSEQ multiplex PCR; the TCRdb copy retains only in-frame clones and omits some. The sample shows about 140,000 clones, around 49% of them seen only once. The sample here was CD4+ T cells sorted from blood, taken at week 0. These receptors originate from a human donor with alopecia areata.

This chain connects TRBV29-1 to TRBJ2-4; a weak D match, TRBD1 (5 bases). Germline CDR1 SQVTM, CDR2 ANQGSEA. V lost 5 bases and J lost 2, with 19 bases in between. CDR3 size: 16 residues. Written as DNA, the CDR3 is TGCAGCGTTCACCAGGGTAATAAGTGGTCCAAAAACATTCAGTACTTC. This codes for CSVHQGNKWSKNIQYF.

This rearrangement joins TRBV7-8 to TRBJ1-5; TRBD1 is a possible D gene (5 bases). V lost 5 bases to trimming and J lost 1 base, with 18 bases between them. The germline V gene encodes CDR1 SGHVS and CDR2 FQNEAQ. The CDR3 length is 17 residues. DNA for the CDR3: TGTGCCAGCAGCCCGTTCATCGGGGCCGAGAGCAATCAGCCCCAGCATTTT. Its translation is CASSPFIGAESNQPQHF.

The V and J genes are TRBV9 and TRBJ2-1; D is unresolved. CDR1 and CDR2 from the germline V gene are SGDLS and YYNGEE. This CDR3 has 12 residues. V was trimmed by 3 bases and J by 9 bases, leaving 10 bases between them. The CDR3 loop is CASSAPLVEQFF. In nucleotides, the CDR3 is TGTGCCAGCAGCGCCCCTTTAGTTGAGCAGTTCTTC.

This chain joins TRBV25-1 and TRBJ2-7, with 9 bases matching TRBD1. The CDR3 sequence is 14 residues long. Germline V gene data show CDR1 as MGHDK and CDR2 as SYGVNS. V was clipped by 5 bases and J by 3 bases; unmatched bases: 5. DNA of the CDR3: TGTGCCAGCAGTAACCCGGGACAGGGCTACGAGCAGTACTTC. It codes for CASSNPGQGYEQYF.

CDR3 in DNA: TGTGCCAGTCGTACGGCCTCTGGGGCCAACGTCCTGACTTTC. Translation: CASRTASGANVLTF. The chain carries TRBV19 and TRBJ2-6; D remains unclear. V was clipped by 8 bases and J by 0 bases, with 8 bases between them. CDR3 length: 14 amino acids. CDR1 and CDR2 from the germline V gene are LNHDA and SQIVND (reference sequence).

The rearrangement links TRBV11-2 to TRBJ2-5, with 7 bases lining up with TRBD2. Germline CDR1 SGHAT, CDR2 FQNNGV. Trimming at V came to 3 bases and at J to 2 bases, leaving 0 bases not matched to a gene. The CDR3 loop spans 13 amino acids. As DNA, the CDR3 is TGTGCCAGCAGCTTCGGGGGGCAAGAGACCCAGTACTTC. Its translation: CASSFGGQETQYF.

This sequence joins TRBV5-6 and TRBJ1-2; D possibly corresponds to TRBD1 (6 bases). V was cut by 4 bases and J by 11 bases, with 21 bases left in between. Germline V gene data show CDR1 as SGHDT and CDR2 as YYEEEE. The CDR3 spans 14 residues. The CDR3 is CASSPVTGGSRYTF. The CDR3 DNA is TGTGCCAGCAGCCCGGTGACAGGCGGATCACGATACACCTTC.

This clone was observed a few times. The genes are TRBV27 and TRBJ2-6; 7 bases align to TRBD1. Germline loops: CDR1 MNHEY, CDR2 SMNVEV (reference sequence). Trimming took 2 bases from V and 2 from J; bases not matched to a gene: 0. CDR3 length: 15 amino acids. In DNA, the CDR3 is TGTGCCAGCAGTTTAAGGGGGCCTGGGGCCAACGTCCTGACTTTC. Its protein product is CASSLRGPGANVLTF.

This chain connects TRBV15 to TRBJ2-5; D uncertain. The CDR3 consists of 13 residues. V lost 5 bases and J lost 5, with 12 bases in between. Germline V gene sequence: CDR1 LNHNV, CDR2 YYDKDF (reference sequence). The CDR3, as DNA: TGTGCCACCAGCTTCGGAGTAGGGGAGACCCAGTACTTC. Protein product: CATSFGVGETQYF.

This clone was recorded a few times. This chain links TRBV27 with TRBJ2-3; a possible D gene is TRBD1 (6 bases). The length of the CDR3 is 15 residues. Per the germline V gene, CDR1 is MNHEY and CDR2 is SMNVEV (reference sequence). Trimming removed 2 bases at V and 5 bases at J, with 14 bases between. DNA of the CDR3: TGTGCCAGCAGTTTACCGGGACCCAGGGGAGATACGCAGTATTTT. It is translated as CASSLPGPRGDTQYF.

This chain connects TRBV7-3 to TRBJ2-4; D not resolved. This CDR3 has 13 amino acids. Germline CDR1 SGHTA, CDR2 FQGTGA. Trimming took off 4 bases at V and 8 bases at J, with 12 bases between the two ends. The CDR3, as DNA: TGTGCCAGCAGCTCTCGAGTGGAAGACATTCAGTACTTC. This sequence encodes CASSSRVEDIQYF.

The genes are TRBV29-1 and TRBJ1-2, with 7 bases lining up with TRBD1. The length of the CDR3 is 13 residues. Germline V gene data show CDR1 as SQVTM and CDR2 as ANQGSEA. Unmatched junction bases numbered 16, after V lost 7 bases and J lost 11 bases. CDR3 sequence reads: CSAALLDRARYTF. The CDR3, as DNA: TGCAGCGCCGCCCTTCTTGACAGGGCTAGATACACCTTC.

This clone was observed a few times. The V gene is TRBV29-1, the J gene TRBJ1-2, with TRBD1 matching 7 bases. The CDR3 covers 12 residues. J gave up 7 bases and V 6 bases, and 8 bases lay outside the gene matches. Germline assignment: CDR1 SQVTM and CDR2 ANQGSEA. DNA for the CDR3: TGCAGCGTGAGGGAGGGGGCTTTTGGCTACACCTTC. Translated: CSVREGAFGYTF. Full variable domain (remainder filled in from reference TRBV29-1 and TRBJ1-2): SAVISQKPSRDICQRGTSLTIQCQVDSQVTMMFWYRQQPGQSLTLIATANQGSEATYESGFVIDKFPISRPNLTFSTLTVSNMSPEDSSIYLCSVREGAFGYTFGSGTRLTVV.

Points on this clone: Mismatch with germline at one junction end may stem from a read error. This chain uses TRBV29-1 with TRBJ1-2, with no clear D. This CDR3 is 9 amino acids long. Germline values: CDR1 SQVTM, CDR2 ANQGSEA. The CDR3 bases are TGCAGCGTTGAAGAAGGGAGAGACTTC. Its translation: CSVEEGRDF.

V gene TRBV29-1 combines with J gene TRBJ2-5; D unresolved. Trimming took off 8 bases at V and 5 bases at J, with 12 bases between the two ends. Looked up from germline, CDR1 is SQVTM and CDR2 is ANQGSEA. CDR3 length: 11 residues. CDR3: CSILSGETQYF. DNA of the CDR3: TGCAGCATCCTTAGTGGGGAGACCCAGTACTTC.

For the CDR3, the DNA is TGCAGCGTTCTGGGTGGTTCAGATACGCAGTATTTT. This translates into CSVLGGSDTQYF. The chain joins TRBV29-1 to TRBJ2-3; D gene unclear. The CDR3 covers 12 residues. The V end lost 5 bases, the J end lost 4 bases, and 10 bases lay between the germline ends. CDR1 and CDR2 (germline): SQVTM, ANQGSEA.

This clone has a handful of counts. CDR3 nucleotides: TGTGCCAGCAGCCGGGGACAGGGACCCGAAGCTTTCTTT. Protein product: CASSRGQGPEAFF. The rearrangement links TRBV6-5 to TRBJ1-1; 9 bases map to TRBD1. The ends lost 6 bases at V and 8 bases at J; junction bases unmatched: 7. Germline CDR1 and CDR2: MNHEY and SVGAGI. This CDR3 region has 13 residues.

The rearrangement joins TRBV25-1 to TRBJ1-1; TRBD1 agrees at 9 bases. Germline CDR1 and CDR2: MGHDK and SYGVNS. The J segment lost 0 bases and the V segment lost 1 base, leaving 3 bases of the junction unmatched. There are 16 residues in the CDR3. DNA for the CDR3: TGTGCCAGCAGTGAATCTGGACAGGGGTTGAACACTGAAGCTTTCTTT. It is translated as CASSESGQGLNTEAFF.

This clone was picked up a small number of times. This chain uses TRBV30 with TRBJ2-5, with TRBD1 as a possible D gene (8 bases). Per the germline V gene, CDR1 is GTSNPN and CDR2 is SVGIG (reference sequence). The ends were cut back, 4 bases at V and 4 bases at J, with 19 bases in the middle. This CDR3 region has 15 residues. CDR3 nucleotides: TGTGCCTGGACCCCCGGACAGGGAGGGGTAGAGACCCAGTACTTC. Protein product: CAWTPGQGGVETQYF. The full variable domain, rest sourced from reference TRBV30 and TRBJ2-5, is SQTIHQWPATLVQPVGSPLSLECTVEGTSNPNLYWYRQAAGRGLQLLFYSVGIGQISSEVPQNLSASRPQDRQFILSSKKLLLSDSGFYLCAWTPGQGGVETQYFGPGTRLLVL.

This clone was picked up a small number of times. The CDR3 protein is CSVRTGYYEQYF. The DNA of the CDR3 is TGCAGCGTGAGGACAGGGTACTACGAGCAGTACTTC. The chain couples TRBV29-1 to TRBJ2-7; TRBD1 aligns across 8 bases. Germline loops: CDR1 SQVTM, CDR2 ANQGSEA. V was clipped by 6 bases and J by 3 bases; unmatched bases: 4. CDR3 length: 12 amino acids.

The V gene is TRBV30, the J gene TRBJ1-3, with D possibly matching TRBD1 (6 bases). Deletions cut 4 bases from V and 5 bases from J, with 15 bases between. In germline, CDR1 is GTSNPN, CDR2 SVGIG (reference sequence). CDR3 length equals 14 residues. DNA of the CDR3: TGTGCCTGGACTAGTAAGGGGGTTCGAAACACCATATATTTT. This sequence encodes CAWTSKGVRNTIYF.

This clone was detected only a few times. The chain carries TRBV4-1 and TRBJ2-2; D may correspond to TRBD1 or TRBD2 (6 bases each). V lost 0 bases to trimming and J lost 5 bases, with 19 bases between them. The CDR3 is 18 amino acids. CDR1 is MGHRA, CDR2 YSYEKL, per germline. In DNA, the CDR3 is TGCGCCAGCAGCCAAGAAGCCGGGGGCCGTAGAGAGACCGGGGAGCTGTTTTTT. Residues: CASSQEAGGRRETGELFF.

This clone has just a few counts. The V call is TRBV29-1, the J call TRBJ1-4; D uncertain. The V and J ends lost 6 bases and 7 bases respectively, with 9 bases between them. CDR3 length: 11 amino acids. Per the germline V gene, CDR1 is SQVTM and CDR2 is ANQGSEA. CDR3 DNA sequence: TGCAGCGTGAGGACTGCTGAAAAACTGTTTTTT. The encoded protein is CSVRTAEKLFF.

This clone showed up just a few times. The CDR3 region is CSVDGTSGPETQYF. For the CDR3, the DNA is TGCAGCGTTGATGGGACATCGGGGCCAGAGACCCAGTACTTC. V usage is TRBV29-1 and J usage is TRBJ2-5; tentative D call: TRBD1 (6 bases). Trimming left V 3 bases short and J 4 bases short, with 15 bases between. The CDR3 length is 14 residues. Germline assignment: CDR1 SQVTM and CDR2 ANQGSEA.

The J gene is TRBJ2-7, the V gene TRBV29-1; 8 nucleotides agree with TRBD2. The CDR3 sequence is 13 residues long. Losses at the gene ends were 4 bases for V and 2 bases for J; bases not matched to a gene: 4. Germline lookup yields CDR1 SQVTM and CDR2 ANQGSEA. CDR3: CSVGGRRPYEQYF. DNA for the CDR3: TGCAGCGTTGGCGGGAGGAGGCCCTACGAGCAGTACTTC.

This clone has a single count. The chain links TRBV9 to TRBJ1-2, with D hard to call. This CDR3 contains 18 residues. Trimming left V 2 bases short and J 5 bases short, with 25 bases between. Germline V CDR1 and CDR2: SGDLS, YYNGEE. As DNA, the CDR3 is TGTGCCAGCAGCGTCGGTCCTTTCGTCGGCCAAGAGTTGTATGGCTACACCTTC. This sequence encodes CASSVGPFVGQELYGYTF.

The J gene is TRBJ1-1, the V gene TRBV9, with unresolved D. CDR1 is SGDLS, CDR2 YYNGEE, per germline. The CDR3 sequence is 13 residues long. The ends were cut back, 2 bases at V and 0 bases at J, with 5 bases in the middle. The CDR3 nucleotides are TGTGCCAGCAGCGTGTGGATGAACACTGAAGCTTTCTTT. Translation: CASSVWMNTEAFF.

This clone was found many times. V gene TRBV28 combines with J gene TRBJ1-2, with D unresolved. The CDR3 is made up of 13 amino acids. Germline assignment: CDR1 MDHEN and CDR2 SYDVKM. The V and J ends lost 7 bases and 5 bases respectively, with 14 bases between them. The CDR3: CASTPPGEYGYTF. DNA for the CDR3: TGTGCCAGCACCCCTCCGGGCGAGTATGGCTACACCTTC.

This sequence joins TRBV2 and TRBJ2-1, with D perhaps matching TRBD1 (6 bases). Trimming removed 2 bases at V and 1 base at J, with 9 bases between. The CDR3 contains 15 residues. Germline assignment: CDR1 SNHLY and CDR2 FYNNEI. CDR3 sequence reads: CASSEYRVSYNEQFF. CDR3 coding DNA: TGTGCCAGCAGTGAATACAGGGTTTCCTACAATGAGCAGTTCTTC.

The chain combines TRBV7-9 with TRBJ2-2, with D tentatively TRBD2 (5 bases). This CDR3 has 14 residues. Germline-derived CDR1 and CDR2 are SEHNR and FQNEAQ (reference sequence). V lost 2 bases, J lost 4 bases, and 8 bases lay in between. The CDR3 coding sequence is TGTGCCAGCAGCTTAACGGGGAGCACCGGGGAGCTGTTTTTT. This translates into CASSLTGSTGELFF. Supplemented by reference TRBV7-9 and TRBJ2-2, the full variable domain reads DTGVSQNPRHKITKRGQNVTFRCDPISEHNRLYWYRQTLGQGPEFLTYFQNEAQLEKSRLLSDRFSAERPKGSFSTLEIQRTEQGDSAMYLCASSLTGSTGELFFGEGSRLTVL.

About this clone itself: Other DNA variants within this sample encode the same CDR3. The genes are TRBV5-1 and TRBJ1-1, with D uncertain. CDR3 size: 14 residues. Germline V gene lookup returns CDR1 SGHRS and CDR2 YFSETQ. V lost 0 bases and J lost 0, with 6 bases in between. CDR3 nucleotide sequence: TGCGCCAGCAGCTTGGAACGGATGAACACTGAAGCTTTCTTT. Its translation is CASSLERMNTEAFF.